This T cell receptor beta chain was observed in a study of molecular identifiers for immune sequencing clone quantification. The CDR3 spans 19 residues. V shed 1 base, J shed 1 base, and the junction held 9 bases outside the gene matches. CDR1 and CDR2 from the germline V gene are SQVTM and ANQGSEA. Study-level points and caveats: More than 99% of effector molecules, versus under 1% of naive-cell molecules, belonged to clones above 20 RNA copies.

Previously described methods and listed TCR primers produced bulk TCR libraries. MiXCR, run by TCRdb on the PCR reads, gives a single entry per CDR3 protein. The table has about 320,000 distinct CDR3 sequences, roughly 24% seen once. This clonotype has a count of ten or more. Its antigen is still unknown. For naive CD8 T cells, sorting used the CD8+CD4-CCR7+CD45RA+ phenotype. This chain links TRBV29-1 with TRBJ2-5; TRBD2 matches at 16 bases. The receptor's source is a human donor in good health. Some libraries in this study had Jurkat cell RNA spiked in. The specimen sequenced was naive CD8+ T cells from blood, with Jurkat cell RNA spiked in. Subset specified: FACS-sorted CD8+CD4-CCR7+CD45RA+ naive T cells. CDR3 DNA sequence: TGCAGCGTTGAAGTCGGGACTAGCGGGAGGGCCCAGTCCCAAGAGACCCAGTACTTC. Amino acid sequence: CSVEVGTSGRAQSQETQYF.